One sample yielded the 23 T cell receptor beta chains listed below, sequenced in a study of blood T cell repertoires in COVID-19. Libraries were prepared by immunoSEQ multiplex PCR; TCRdb keeps only in-frame clonotypes and omits some of them. Of about 440,000 clones in the sample, 88% were seen once. Sequencing was carried out using peripheral blood. Source of these receptors: a woman aged 45-59 years with COVID-19, enrolled during active disease.

The rearrangement uses TRBV6-2 or TRBV6-3 and TRBJ2-4; D is unclear. The germline V gene encodes CDR1 MNHEY and CDR2 SVGEGT. This CDR3 has 16 amino acids. V lost 2 bases to trimming and J lost 1 base, with 12 bases between them. The chain's CDR3 is CASSYVRKRAKNIQYF. CDR3 nucleotide sequence: TGTGCCAGCAGTTACGTAAGGAAGAGGGCCAAAAACATTCAGTACTTC.

The CDR3 protein is CASSWRDSYTGELFF. CDR3 DNA: TGCGCCAGCAGCTGGCGGGACAGTTACACCGGGGAGCTGTTTTTT. This rearrangement joins TRBV5-1 to TRBJ2-2, with D possibly matching TRBD1 (7 bases). Germline V gene data show CDR1 as SGHRS and CDR2 as YFSETQ. V was cut by 3 bases and J by 3 bases, with 12 bases left in between. The CDR3 has 15 amino acids.

This clone showed up just once. This chain joins TRBV7-2 and TRBJ1-5, with 7 bases matching TRBD1. Trimming removed 2 bases from V and 6 bases from J; junction bases left unmatched: 1. Germline V lookup: CDR1 SGHTA, CDR2 FQGNSA. The length of the CDR3 is 13 residues. The CDR3 sequence: CASSLPGGQPQHF. The CDR3 coding sequence is TGTGCCAGCAGCTTACCAGGGGGTCAGCCCCAGCATTTT.

This rearrangement joins TRBV2 to TRBJ1-1; tentative D call: TRBD1 (5 bases). V shed 8 bases and J shed 0 bases, with 13 bases lying between them. CDR3 length equals 14 residues. Germline V gene data show CDR1 as SNHLY and CDR2 as FYNNEI. Here the CDR3 DNA reads TGTGCCAGCCCTGAGACACAGGTGAACACTGAAGCTTTCTTT. This gives the protein CASPETQVNTEAFF. Variable domain in full (rest from reference TRBV2 and TRBJ1-1): EPEVTQTPSHQVTQMGQEVILRCVPISNHLYFYWYRQILGQKVEFLVSFYNNEISEKSEIFDDQFSVERPDGSNFTLKIRSTKLEDSAMYFCASPETQVNTEAFFGQGTRLTVV.

The chain combines TRBV19 with TRBJ1-6; 10 nucleotides agree with TRBD1. The CDR3 consists of 16 residues. V shed 4 bases and J 11 bases; nucleotides not matched to a gene: 11. Germline V gene data show CDR1 as LNHDA and CDR2 as SQIVND (reference sequence). The CDR3 DNA is TGTGCCAGTAGTAATCCGGGACAGGGGAGAGAGACACCCCTCCACTTT. Residues: CASSNPGQGRETPLHF. Complete variable domain (other parts from reference TRBV19 and TRBJ1-6): DGGITQSPKYLFRKEGQNVTLSCEQNLNHDAMYWYRQDPGQGLRLIYYSQIVNDFQKGDIAEGYSVSREKKESFPLTVTSAQKNPTAFYLCASSNPGQGRETPLHFGNGTRLTVT.

The chain combines TRBV5-8 with TRBJ2-2, with 8 bases that match TRBD1. This CDR3 has 15 residues. Germline V gives CDR1 SGHTS, CDR2 YDEGEE. V shed 8 bases and J 3 bases; nucleotides not matched to a gene: 9. The CDR3 is CARSRDRSYTGELFF. The DNA for the CDR3 is TGTGCCAGAAGCCGGGACAGGTCCTACACCGGGGAGCTGTTTTTT.

There are a few counts of this clone. This chain uses TRBV19 with TRBJ1-5; TRBD1 matches at 7 bases. The ends lost 5 bases at V and 7 bases at J; junction bases unmatched: 8. CDR1 LNHDA and CDR2 SQIVND come from the germline V gene (reference sequence). The CDR3 runs 14 residues. For the CDR3, the DNA is TGTGCCAGTAGTTTCAGACAGGGAGGACAGCCCCAGCATTTT. This gives the protein CASSFRQGGQPQHF.

This sequence joins TRBV19 and TRBJ2-2; D remains ambiguous. Trimming shortened V by 7 bases and J by 4 bases, and 10 bases separated the two germline ends. The CDR3 contains 13 residues. CDR1 and CDR2 (germline): LNHDA, SQIVND (reference sequence). DNA for the CDR3: TGTGCCAGTACCCAGGATCCCACCGGGGAGCTGTTTTTT. Its translation is CASTQDPTGELFF.

V is TRBV9 and J is TRBJ2-3; 9 bases agree with TRBD2. The V and J ends lost 6 bases and 2 bases, in that order; junction bases with no gene match: 7. Germline-derived CDR1 and CDR2 are SGDLS and YYNGEE. This CDR3 comprises 15 residues. The CDR3 is CASNLAGVFTDTQYF. The DNA for the CDR3 is TGTGCCAGCAACTTAGCGGGGGTCTTCACAGATACGCAGTATTTT. Supplemented by reference TRBV9 and TRBJ2-3, the full variable domain reads DSGVTQTPKHLITATGQRVTLRCSPRSGDLSVYWYQQSLDQGLQFLIQYYNGEERAKGNILERFSAQQFPDLHSELNLSSLELGDSALYFCASNLAGVFTDTQYFGPGTRLTVL.

The chain has TRBV9 and TRBJ2-3; D not certain. The CDR3 consists of 12 residues. V lost 0 bases and J 6 bases, leaving 5 bases between the germline ends. Per the germline V gene, CDR1 is SGDLS and CDR2 is YYNGEE. The CDR3 bases are TGTGCCAGCAGCGTAGGAGAGGATACGCAGTATTTT. It is translated as CASSVGEDTQYF.

This chain joins TRBV6-5 and TRBJ1-5, with 7 bases fitting TRBD1. CDR3 length: 16 amino acids. Germline V gene sequence: CDR1 MNHEY, CDR2 SVGAGI. V lost 4 bases, J lost 0 bases, and 6 bases stayed unmatched. The CDR3 DNA reads as TGTGCCAGCAGTTCTCGACAGGGCGATAGCAATCAGCCCCAGCATTTT. Amino acid sequence: CASSSRQGDSNQPQHF.

This chain uses TRBV27 with TRBJ1-1; D possibly corresponds to TRBD1 (5 bases). V shed 2 bases and J shed 2 bases, with 12 bases lying between them. CDR3 length: 15 residues. The V gene's germline CDR1 is MNHEY and CDR2 SMNVEV (reference sequence). The CDR3 here is CASSLIGASNTEAFF. In DNA, the CDR3 is TGTGCCAGCAGTTTAATTGGGGCTTCTAACACTGAAGCTTTCTTT.

The chain joins TRBV7-9 to TRBJ2-4, with D possibly being TRBD2 (7 bases). Deletions cut 5 bases from V and 6 bases from J, with 14 bases between. CDR1 is SEHNR, CDR2 FQNEAQ, per germline (reference sequence). The CDR3 is 14 amino acids. The CDR3: CASSGGGQINIQYF. In DNA form, the CDR3 reads TGTGCCAGCAGCGGCGGGGGCCAGATAAACATTCAGTACTTC.

Points on this clone: Other DNA sequences in the sample encode the same CDR3. V is TRBV5-1 and J is TRBJ1-1, with 7 positions matching TRBD1. This CDR3 comprises 14 residues. V shed 4 bases, J shed 2 bases, and the junction held 5 bases outside the gene matches. Germline V gene lookup returns CDR1 SGHRS and CDR2 YFSETQ. For the CDR3, the DNA is TGCGCCAGCAGCCCCGGGACAGCTAACACTGAAGCTTTCTTT. Translated, it gives CASSPGTANTEAFF.

This clone was found once. The gene calls are TRBV3-1 (or the pseudogene TRBV3-2) and TRBJ2-1; D ambiguous. Trimming stripped 0 bases from V and 9 bases from J, with 12 bases between. Per germline, CDR1 LGHDT and CDR2 YNNKEL (reference sequence). CDR3 size: 14 residues. The CDR3 bases are TGTGCCAGCAGCCAAGATTTAATGAGCACTGAGCAGTTCTTC. Translating gives CASSQDLMSTEQFF.

This clone was observed a few times. The genes are TRBV7-2 and TRBJ2-7, with D hard to call. CDR1 is SGHTA, CDR2 FQGNSA, per germline. The CDR3 is made up of 14 amino acids. V dropped 4 bases and J dropped 2 bases, with 12 bases sitting between them. The CDR3 loop reads CASSSTPVAYEQYF. In DNA form, the CDR3 reads TGTGCCAGCAGCTCAACCCCGGTCGCCTACGAGCAGTACTTC.

Details on this clone: The same CDR3 can be traced to other DNA sequences in this sample. The rearrangement links TRBV2 to TRBJ1-5; 8 bases map to TRBD1. This CDR3 is built from 14 residues. CDR1 and CDR2 (germline): SNHLY, FYNNEI. Unmatched junction bases numbered 4, after V lost 6 bases and J lost 3 bases. The CDR3 region is CASSRTGSNQPQHF. The CDR3 coding sequence is TGTGCCAGCAGCCGGACAGGGTCCAATCAGCCCCAGCATTTT.

This clone was counted between two and nine times. This chain connects TRBV6-2 or TRBV6-3 to TRBJ2-3, with 11 bases matching TRBD2. This CDR3 has 15 residues. The J segment lost 4 bases and the V segment lost 5 bases, leaving 5 bases of the junction unmatched. Per the germline V gene, CDR1 is MNHEY and CDR2 is SVGEGT. The CDR3 region has the DNA TGTGCCAGCAGTGCCGCTAGCGGGGGGTCAGATACGCAGTATTTT. Its protein is CASSAASGGSDTQYF.

The V and J genes are TRBV30 and TRBJ1-4, with a weak D call TRBD1 (6 bases). The CDR3 extends over 13 amino acids. Germline V gives CDR1 GTSNPN, CDR2 SVGIG (reference sequence). V was trimmed by 5 bases and J by 8 bases, leaving 15 bases between them. For the CDR3, the DNA is TGTGCCTGGGGGAGGGGGTCGAGCGAAAAACTGTTTTTT. It specifies CAWGRGSSEKLFF.

V is TRBV5-1 and J is TRBJ1-1, with D perhaps TRBD1 (6 bases). The CDR3 totals 17 residues. The germline CDR1 and CDR2 sequences are SGHRS and YFSETQ. The V gene lost 0 bases and the J gene lost 8 bases, with 23 bases spanning the gap. The CDR3 nucleotides are TGCGCCAGCAGCTTGGCGATACGCGGACAGCGTCGTATAGAAGCTTTCTTT. Protein sequence: CASSLAIRGQRRIEAFF.

V and J are TRBV7-8 and TRBJ2-1; D gene unclear. The CDR3 is made up of 14 amino acids. Looked up from germline, CDR1 is SGHVS and CDR2 is FQNEAQ. With 5 bases removed from V and 6 bases from J, the gap between germline ends came to 14 bases. This chain's CDR3 is CASSLRVSFNEQFF. In DNA form, the CDR3 reads TGTGCCAGCAGCCTCCGGGTTTCTTTCAATGAGCAGTTCTTC.

The rearrangement joins TRBV7-9 to TRBJ2-1; TRBD2 is a possible D gene (7 bases). The CDR3 is 15 residues long. V was cut by 1 base and J by 7 bases, with 14 bases left in between. Germline V gene lookup returns CDR1 SEHNR and CDR2 FQNEAQ (reference sequence). CDR3 DNA sequence: TGTGCCAGCAGCTTAGGAGGGGGGGCCATTAATGAGCAGTTCTTC. Translating it yields CASSLGGGAINEQFF.

The chain couples TRBV5-1 to TRBJ2-3; possibly TRBD2 for D (6 bases). This CDR3 has 15 amino acids. V lost 4 bases and J 2 bases, leaving 14 bases between the germline ends. CDR1 is SGHRS and CDR2 is YFSETQ in the germline V gene. CDR3 coding DNA: TGCGCCAGCAGCCTCCGGGGGACGGACACAGATACGCAGTATTTT. Its translation: CASSLRGTDTDTQYF.